Each of the 17 T cell receptor beta chains below was sequenced from the same sample in a study of untreated major depressive disorder. This table comes from immunoSEQ multiplex PCR, and its TCRdb copy is limited to in-frame clones, with some not included. The table lists 20,000 to 25,000 clones, around nine tenths of them singletons. Material: CD4+ T cells from PBMCs. These receptor sequences come from a woman in her thirties or forties in good health.

The V gene is TRBV5-1, the J gene TRBJ2-1; 8 nucleotides line up with TRBD2. The V gene's germline CDR1 is SGHRS and CDR2 YFSETQ. V shed 3 bases and J 4 bases; nucleotides not matched to a gene: 6. The CDR3 consists of 15 residues. CDR3 region: CASSSSGTRYNEQFF. CDR3 DNA sequence: TGCGCCAGCAGCTCCTCCGGGACTAGATACAATGAGCAGTTCTTC.

The chain employs TRBV5-1 and TRBJ1-4; 7 nucleotides match TRBD1. Germline V gene lookup returns CDR1 SGHRS and CDR2 YFSETQ. J lost 8 bases, V lost 0 bases, and 10 bases had no gene match. This CDR3 is 16 amino acids long. The CDR3 loop is CASSLAENRGGEKLFF. The CDR3 DNA reads TGCGCCAGCAGCTTGGCAGAGAACAGGGGTGGGGAAAAACTGTTTTTT.

The CDR3: CASSKSTENTEAFF. CDR3 DNA: TGTGCCAGTAGTAAATCGACAGAGAACACTGAAGCTTTCTTT. The V call is TRBV19, the J call TRBJ1-1; TRBD1 might be the D (5 bases). Deletions cut 4 bases from V and 1 base from J, with 10 bases between. CDR1 and CDR2 from the germline V gene are LNHDA and SQIVND (reference sequence). This CDR3 is built from 14 residues.

This chain links TRBV5-1 with TRBJ2-5; D gene uncertain. CDR3 length equals 11 residues. Trimming cost V 7 bases and J 3 bases, with 7 bases left between them. Germline values: CDR1 SGHRS, CDR2 YFSETQ. The CDR3 nucleotides read TGCGCCAGCTCAGGAGAAGAGACCCAGTACTTC. It specifies CASSGEETQYF. The complete variable domain, with remaining parts taken from reference TRBV5-1 and TRBJ2-5, reads KAGVTQTPRYLIKTRGQQVTLSCSPISGHRSVSWYQQTPGQGLQFLFEYFSETQRNKGNFPGRFSGRQFSNSRSEMNVSTLELGDSALYLCASSGEETQYFGPGTRLLVL.

This clone was found once. The chain recombines TRBV7-2 with TRBJ2-5; the D is unclear. From germline, CDR1 is SGHTA and CDR2 FQGNSA. The CDR3 is 15 residues long. V lost 2 bases and J 2 bases, leaving 12 bases between the germline ends. The CDR3 sequence: CASSLNSGFQETQYF. DNA for the CDR3: TGTGCCAGCAGCTTAAATTCTGGGTTTCAAGAGACCCAGTACTTC.

The chain recombines TRBV10-1 with TRBJ2-4; D possibly corresponds to TRBD1 (5 bases). The CDR3 length is 13 residues. Trimming removed 3 bases at V and 7 bases at J, with 10 bases between. Germline CDR1 WNHNN, CDR2 SYGVQD (reference sequence). CDR3 residues: CASSDQGVNIQYF. CDR3 DNA sequence: TGCGCCAGCAGTGATCAAGGGGTGAACATTCAGTACTTC.

The V and J genes are TRBV15 and TRBJ2-7, with a tentative D call TRBD2 (5 bases). Germline lookup yields CDR1 LNHNV and CDR2 YYDKDF (reference sequence). This CDR3 is 14 amino acids long. V dropped 5 bases and J dropped 1 base, with 12 bases sitting between them. The CDR3 DNA is TGTGCCACCAGCTCGGACGGGATGTCCTACGAGCAGTACGTC. Encoded protein: CATSSDGMSYEQYV.

The rearrangement links TRBV28 to TRBJ1-1; D possibly corresponds to TRBD1 (6 bases). The ends were cut back, 6 bases at V and 7 bases at J, with 18 bases in the middle. The V gene's germline CDR1 is MDHEN and CDR2 SYDVKM. This CDR3 has 14 amino acids. The DNA of the CDR3 is TGTGCCAGCAGGTCAGGGGATATATGGGGTGAAGCTTTCTTT. Translating gives CASRSGDIWGEAFF.

The chain has TRBV28 and TRBJ1-1; D gene uncertain. Germline V gene sequence: CDR1 MDHEN, CDR2 SYDVKM. V dropped 3 bases and J dropped 1 base, with 9 bases sitting between them. The CDR3 spans 14 residues. CDR3 coding DNA: TGTGCCAGCAGTTTTTTTACAGAGAACACTGAAGCTTTCTTT. This codes for CASSFFTENTEAFF.

The gene calls are TRBV7-9 and TRBJ1-2; D is perhaps TRBD1 (5 bases). The length of the CDR3 is 13 residues. Trimming stripped 6 bases from V and 7 bases from J, with 15 bases between. The germline CDR1 and CDR2 sequences are SEHNR and FQNEAQ (reference sequence). Here the CDR3 reads CASSQAGRRGYTF. As DNA, the CDR3 is TGTGCCAGCAGTCAAGCAGGGCGCCGTGGCTACACCTTC.

The V gene is TRBV18, the J gene TRBJ1-4; 9 bases match TRBD1. CDR1 is KGHSH and CDR2 is LQKENI in the germline V gene. This CDR3 region has 14 residues. The V segment lost 4 bases and the J segment 4 bases; nucleotides outside the gene matches: 1. CDR3 loop: CASSQDRGNEKLFF. For the CDR3, the DNA is TGTGCCAGCTCACAGGACAGGGGTAATGAAAAACTGTTTTTT.

V and J are TRBV19 and TRBJ2-4; the D is unclear. Trimming shortened V by 3 bases and J by 0 bases, and 9 bases separated the two germline ends. This CDR3 spans 15 amino acids. CDR1 and CDR2 from the germline V gene are LNHDA and SQIVND (reference sequence). The CDR3, as DNA: TGTGCCAGTAGTATTCCGCTACTAGCCAAAAACATTCAGTACTTC. Its translation: CASSIPLLAKNIQYF.

V is TRBV28 and J is TRBJ1-3; the D gene is possibly TRBD1 (5 bases). Germline-derived CDR1 and CDR2 are MDHEN and SYDVKM. V was cut by 3 bases and J by 1 base, with 10 bases left in between. CDR3 length equals 15 residues. This CDR3 reads CASSFGRGSGNTIYF. The DNA for the CDR3 is TGTGCCAGCAGTTTCGGACGGGGGTCTGGAAACACCATATATTTT.

A note on this clone: The junction differs from germline at one of its ends, possibly a read error. The same CDR3 arises from other DNA sequences in this sample as well. The chain has TRBV29-1 and TRBJ1-2; D call uncertain. This CDR3 comprises 11 residues. CDR1 SQVTM and CDR2 ANQGSEA come from the germline V gene. The CDR3 loop reads CSVWDGRGYTF. In DNA form, the CDR3 reads TGTAGCGTCTGGGATGGTAGGGGCTACACCTTC.

This chain connects TRBV28 to TRBJ2-7; a possible D gene is TRBD1 (6 bases). Deletions cut 6 bases from V and 3 bases from J, with 12 bases between. CDR1 is MDHEN and CDR2 is SYDVKM in the germline V gene. This CDR3 has 13 amino acids. The CDR3 loop is CASSSGQFYEQYV. CDR3 DNA: TGTGCCAGCAGCTCCGGACAGTTCTACGAGCAGTACGTC.

The CDR3 DNA follows: TGTGCCAGCAACCCCCCCGGGTCTCTCGGTTCACCCCTCCACTTT. It codes for CASNPPGSLGSPLHF. The chain recombines TRBV9 with TRBJ1-6; D is undetermined. This CDR3 spans 15 amino acids. Germline values: CDR1 SGDLS, CDR2 YYNGEE. The V end was cut by 6 bases, the J end by 9 bases, with 19 bases between.

The chain employs TRBV7-2 and TRBJ1-1; D is uncertain. The CDR3 totals 14 residues. V was trimmed by 1 base and J by 0 bases, leaving 6 bases between them. Germline V CDR1 and CDR2: SGHTA, FQGNSA. In nucleotides, the CDR3 is TGTGCCAGCAGCTTAGACGGCATGAACACTGAAGCTTTCTTT. Translated, it gives CASSLDGMNTEAFF.